These T cell receptor beta chains were read from a single sample in a study of blood T cells in healthy people across ages. TCRdb re-derived calls from the 5' RACE reads in MiXCR, one entry per CDR3 protein. The sample contains about 640,000 distinct CDR3 sequences, 45% to 65% of which appear only once. Sequencing was done on a sample of blood. These receptors were collected from a man in his sixties in good health. Each CDR3 is given with its conserved first and last residue. The order of the fields is J gene, D gene, clone size, V gene, CDR3 protein, CDR3 DNA. A D gene is named only where the DNA matches it firmly. Size tells how often a clone was seen (once, few, many) or the class of an expanded clone, and some rows leave it out.

J gene: TRBJ2-1; D gene: TRBD2; clone size: few; V gene: TRBV7-2; CDR3 protein: CASSLVGTSDEQFF; CDR3 DNA: TGTGCCAGCAGCTTAGTGGGGACTAGCGATGAGCAGTTCTTC
J gene: TRBJ2-7; D gene: .; clone size: .; V gene: TRBV5-1; CDR3 protein: CASGGTSSSYEQYF; CDR3 DNA: TGCGCCAGCGGAGGGACTTCGAGCTCCTACGAGCAGTACTTC
J gene: TRBJ2-1; D gene: TRBD2; clone size: once; V gene: TRBV7-9; CDR3 protein: CASSLQGLAGGDEQFF; CDR3 DNA: TGTGCCAGCAGCTTACAAGGTCTAGCGGGGGGTGATGAGCAGTTCTTC
J gene: TRBJ2-3; D gene: .; clone size: .; V gene: TRBV9; CDR3 protein: CASSPQGFGTDTQYF; CDR3 DNA: TGTGCCAGCAGCCCCCAGGGTTTCGGCACAGATACGCAGTATTTT
J gene: TRBJ2-7; D gene: .; clone size: .; V gene: TRBV12-3/TRBV12-4; CDR3 protein: CASSLGMGISYEQYF; CDR3 DNA: TGTGCCAGCAGTTTAGGTATGGGGATCTCCTACGAGCAGTACTTC
J gene: TRBJ2-1; D gene: TRBD2; clone size: .; V gene: TRBV7-2; CDR3 protein: CASSLKRGGGNEQFF; CDR3 DNA: TGTGCCAGCAGCTTAAAGCGGGGGGGTGGGAATGAGCAGTTCTTC
J gene: TRBJ2-5; D gene: .; clone size: .; V gene: TRBV28; CDR3 protein: CASTGVPQETQYF; CDR3 DNA: TGTGCCAGCACGGGGGTACCCCAAGAGACCCAGTACTTC
J gene: TRBJ2-7; D gene: TRBD1; clone size: .; V gene: TRBV20-1; CDR3 protein: CSARVPGTGDEQYF; CDR3 DNA: TGCAGTGCTAGAGTACCCGGGACAGGGGACGAGCAGTACTTC
J gene: TRBJ2-6; D gene: .; clone size: .; V gene: TRBV27; CDR3 protein: CASSTESEANVLTF; CDR3 DNA: TGTGCCAGCAGTACGGAGTCCGAGGCCAACGTCCTGACTTTC
J gene: TRBJ1-1; D gene: TRBD1; clone size: .; V gene: TRBV7-9; CDR3 protein: CASSQQGTLNTEAFF; CDR3 DNA: TGTGCCAGCAGCCAACAGGGGACCCTGAACACTGAAGCTTTCTTT
J gene: TRBJ2-3; D gene: TRBD2; clone size: once; V gene: TRBV20-1; CDR3 protein: CSARRLAGGPTDTQYF; CDR3 DNA: TGCAGTGCTAGGCGACTAGCGGGGGGACCCACAGATACGCAGTATTTT
J gene: TRBJ2-3; D gene: .; clone size: .; V gene: TRBV6-6; CDR3 protein: CASTHRGDTQYF; CDR3 DNA: TGTGCCAGTACCCACCGCGGGGATACGCAGTATTTT
J gene: TRBJ2-2; D gene: TRBD2; clone size: .; V gene: TRBV29-1; CDR3 protein: CSATSGANTGELFF; CDR3 DNA: TGCAGCGCGACTAGCGGGGCGAACACCGGGGAGCTGTTTTTT
J gene: TRBJ1-3; D gene: .; clone size: .; V gene: TRBV7-8; CDR3 protein: CASSIQTPGSGNTIYF; CDR3 DNA: TGTGCCAGCAGCATTCAGACACCGGGCTCTGGAAACACCATATATTTT
J gene: TRBJ1-5; D gene: TRBD1; clone size: .; V gene: TRBV12-3/TRBV12-4; CDR3 protein: CASSRQGVSNQPQHF; CDR3 DNA: TGTGCCAGCAGTCGACAGGGGGTTAGCAATCAGCCCCAGCATTTT
J gene: TRBJ2-1; D gene: .; clone size: .; V gene: TRBV4-1; CDR3 protein: CASSQDLASLGNEQFF; CDR3 DNA: TGCGCCAGCAGCCAAGATTTGGCTAGTCTTGGTAATGAGCAGTTCTTC
J gene: TRBJ2-5; D gene: .; clone size: .; V gene: TRBV20-1; CDR3 protein: CSAVTPSRYQETQYF; CDR3 DNA: TGCAGTGCCGTTACGCCATCCCGGTACCAAGAGACCCAGTACTTC
J gene: TRBJ2-3; D gene: .; clone size: .; V gene: TRBV20-1; CDR3 protein: CSAKDSGSTDTQYF; CDR3 DNA: TGCAGTGCAAAGGACAGTGGAAGCACAGATACGCAGTATTTT
J gene: TRBJ1-4; D gene: .; clone size: few; V gene: TRBV27; CDR3 protein: CASSRLDRRSEKLFF; CDR3 DNA: TGTGCCAGCAGTCGACTCGACAGGCGTAGTGAAAAACTGTTTTTT
J gene: TRBJ1-2; D gene: .; clone size: .; V gene: TRBV27; CDR3 protein: CASSSEGGARLWDGYTF; CDR3 DNA: TGTGCCAGCAGTTCGGAGGGAGGGGCGCGCTTATGGGATGGCTACACCTTC
J gene: TRBJ1-5; D gene: TRBD1; clone size: .; V gene: TRBV2; CDR3 protein: CASRPSTGHTQPQHF; CDR3 DNA: TGTGCCAGCAGGCCATCGACAGGGCATACTCAGCCCCAGCATTTT
J gene: TRBJ2-5; D gene: .; clone size: few; V gene: TRBV20-1; CDR3 protein: CSARGNLHQETQYF; CDR3 DNA: TGCAGTGCTAGGGGTAACCTCCACCAAGAGACCCAGTACTTC
J gene: TRBJ2-7; D gene: .; clone size: .; V gene: TRBV10-3; CDR3 protein: CAISEPSFYEQYF; CDR3 DNA: TGTGCTATCAGTGAGCCCTCCTTCTACGAGCAGTACTTC
J gene: TRBJ2-5; D gene: .; clone size: .; V gene: TRBV6-6; CDR3 protein: CASRTWGGQETQYF; CDR3 DNA: TGTGCCAGCAGGACATGGGGCGGCCAAGAGACCCAGTACTTC
J gene: TRBJ2-4; D gene: .; clone size: .; V gene: TRBV7-6; CDR3 protein: CASSSHGNIQYF; CDR3 DNA: TGTGCCAGCAGCTCCCACGGAAACATTCAGTACTTC